The source of this T cell receptor (beta chain) is a study of T cells in Graves' hyperthyroidism and ophthalmopathy. Uncontrolled infection, other autoimmune disease, pregnancy and lactation each barred patients from inclusion. Each diagnosis was grounded in clinical symptoms, serum thyroxine and TRAb, thyroid ultrasound, and orbital computed tomography. V was trimmed by 0 bases and J by 0 bases, leaving 8 bases between them. Germline V gene sequence: CDR1 SGHDN, CDR2 FVKESK. CDR3 length: 15 residues. In regard to this clonotype: What it binds is unknown.

Whole-study findings and limits: Most thyroid clonotypes expanded above 0.001 were also detected in blood. Model-based prediction identified ophthalmopathy a median 6.5 months prior to its onset.

Researchers amplified the TCR beta CDR3 regions from RNA transcripts. TCR CDR3 regions were first amplified by RT-PCR with HTBI primers. TCRdb reanalysed the multiplex PCR reads using MiXCR and keeps one entry per CDR3 protein. Here the sample spans approximately 700,000 distinct CDR3 sequences, nearly 45% being singletons. The receptor's source is an adult man with Graves' disease, either hyperthyroidism or ophthalmopathy (not recorded which). The chain combines TRBV14 with TRBJ1-2; D unclear. The specimen was peripheral blood or thyroid tissue (not recorded which). The CDR3 region is CASSQDLIANYGYTF. As DNA, the CDR3 is TGTGCCAGCAGCCAAGATTTGATTGCTAACTATGGCTACACCTTC.